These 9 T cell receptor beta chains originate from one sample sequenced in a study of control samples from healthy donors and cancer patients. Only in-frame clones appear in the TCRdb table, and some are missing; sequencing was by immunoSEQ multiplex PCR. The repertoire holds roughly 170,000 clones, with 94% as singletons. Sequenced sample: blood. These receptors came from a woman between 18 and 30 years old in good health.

The CDR3 here is CASSLDSISYYGYTF. CDR3 bases: TGTGCCAGCAGTCTGGACAGTATCTCCTACTATGGCTACACCTTC. The genes are TRBV28 and TRBJ1-2; tentative D call: TRBD1 (6 bases). This CDR3 is 15 amino acids long. Trimming removed 5 bases at V and 3 bases at J, with 16 bases between. Looked up from germline, CDR1 is MDHEN and CDR2 is SYDVKM.

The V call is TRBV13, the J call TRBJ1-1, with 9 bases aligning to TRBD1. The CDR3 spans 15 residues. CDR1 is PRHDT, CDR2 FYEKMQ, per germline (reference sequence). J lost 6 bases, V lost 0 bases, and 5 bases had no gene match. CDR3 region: CASSLGNRGRAEAFF. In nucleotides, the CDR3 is TGTGCCAGCAGCTTAGGTAACAGGGGGCGAGCTGAAGCTTTCTTT.

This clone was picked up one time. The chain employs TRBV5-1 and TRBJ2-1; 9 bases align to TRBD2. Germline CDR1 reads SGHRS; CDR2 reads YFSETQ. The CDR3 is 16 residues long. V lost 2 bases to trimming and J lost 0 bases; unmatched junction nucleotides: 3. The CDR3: CASSFRSGSSYNEQFF. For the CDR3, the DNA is TGCGCCAGCAGCTTCCGTAGCGGGAGCTCCTACAATGAGCAGTTCTTC.

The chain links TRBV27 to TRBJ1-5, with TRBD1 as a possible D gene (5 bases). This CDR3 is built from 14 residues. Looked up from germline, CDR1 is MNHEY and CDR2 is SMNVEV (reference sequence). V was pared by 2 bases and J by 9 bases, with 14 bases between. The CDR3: CASSLVQGSGPQHF. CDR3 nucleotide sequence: TGTGCCAGCAGTTTAGTGCAGGGAAGTGGGCCCCAGCATTTT.

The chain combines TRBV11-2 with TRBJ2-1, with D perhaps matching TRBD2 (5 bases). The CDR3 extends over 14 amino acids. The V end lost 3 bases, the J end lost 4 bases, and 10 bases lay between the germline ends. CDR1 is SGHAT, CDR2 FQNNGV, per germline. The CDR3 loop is CASSFGEWYNEQFF. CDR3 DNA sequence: TGTGCCAGCAGCTTCGGGGAATGGTACAATGAGCAGTTCTTC.

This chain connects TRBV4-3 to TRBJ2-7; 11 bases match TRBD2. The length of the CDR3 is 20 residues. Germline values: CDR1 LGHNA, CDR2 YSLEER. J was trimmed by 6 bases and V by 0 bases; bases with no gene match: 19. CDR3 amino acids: CASSQDNVGLAGGKVSEQYF. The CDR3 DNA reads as TGCGCCAGCAGCCAAGATAACGTCGGCCTAGCGGGAGGAAAAGTCAGCGAGCAGTACTTC.

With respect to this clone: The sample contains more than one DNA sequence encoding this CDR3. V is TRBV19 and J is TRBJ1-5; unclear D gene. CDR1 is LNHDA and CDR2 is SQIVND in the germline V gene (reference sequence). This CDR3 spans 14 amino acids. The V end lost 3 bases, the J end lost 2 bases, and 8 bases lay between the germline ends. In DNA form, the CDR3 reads TGTGCCAGTAGTATCGTAGGTGGCAATCAGCCCCAGCATTTT. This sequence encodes CASSIVGGNQPQHF.

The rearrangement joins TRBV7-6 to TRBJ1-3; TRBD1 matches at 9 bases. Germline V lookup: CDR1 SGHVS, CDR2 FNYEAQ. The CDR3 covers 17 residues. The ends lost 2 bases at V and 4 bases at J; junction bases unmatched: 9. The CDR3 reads CASSLRPRDRGGNTIYF. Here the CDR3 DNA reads TGTGCCAGCAGCTTACGACCGCGAGACAGGGGGGGAAACACCATATATTTT.

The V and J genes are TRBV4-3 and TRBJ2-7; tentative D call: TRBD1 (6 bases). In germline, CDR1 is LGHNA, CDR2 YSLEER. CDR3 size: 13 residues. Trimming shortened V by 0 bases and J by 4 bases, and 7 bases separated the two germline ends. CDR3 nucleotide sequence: TGCGCCAGCAGCCAAGATAGGGGGTACGAGCAGTACTTC. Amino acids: CASSQDRGYEQYF.